Each of the 26 T cell receptor beta chains below was sequenced from the same sample in a study of shared clonotypes between healthy human individuals. Using immunoSEQ multiplex PCR, the repertoire was profiled, and TCRdb retains in-frame clones only, with some absent. The table has about 520,000 clones, 81% seen once. The sample consisted of PBMCs. These receptors were taken from a woman in her forties in good health. Some clones in this sample may be carry-over from other donors' samples.

This chain links TRBV28 with TRBJ2-1; possibly TRBD2 for D (6 bases). CDR1 is MDHEN and CDR2 is SYDVKM in the germline V gene. The germline V and J ends were trimmed by 6 bases and 3 bases, with 18 bases remaining between them. The CDR3 has 16 residues. The DNA of the CDR3 is TGTGCCAGCAGCTTGACTAGGACTTCTCGCTACAATGAGCAGTTCTTC. It encodes CASSLTRTSRYNEQFF. The full variable domain, with the rest looked up from reference TRBV28 and TRBJ2-1, is DVKVTQSSRYLVKRTGEKVFLECVQDMDHENMFWYRQDPGLGLRLIYFSYDVKMKEKGDIPEGYSVSREKKERFSLILESASTNQTSMYLCASSLTRTSRYNEQFFGPGTRLTVL.

The V and J genes are TRBV5-1 and TRBJ2-2; 8 bases are shared with TRBD1. The CDR3 spans 16 residues. Germline V gene sequence: CDR1 SGHRS, CDR2 YFSETQ. The V and J ends lost 4 bases and 3 bases, in that order; junction bases with no gene match: 8. In DNA form, the CDR3 reads TGCGCCAGCAGCGAGCAGGGGGCAGTTGACACCGGGGAGCTGTTTTTT. This sequence encodes CASSEQGAVDTGELFF.

This clone was seen just once. This chain joins TRBV5-1 and TRBJ2-1; D may be TRBD1 or TRBD2 (5 bases each). Trimming shortened V by 0 bases and J by 5 bases, and 9 bases separated the two germline ends. This CDR3 is built from 14 residues. The germline V gene has CDR1 SGHRS and CDR2 YFSETQ. The CDR3 loop is CASSLGDPHNEQFF. As DNA, the CDR3 is TGCGCCAGCAGCTTGGGGGACCCTCACAATGAGCAGTTCTTC.

The chain carries TRBV19 and TRBJ2-1; D is undetermined. The length of the CDR3 is 13 residues. The germline V and J ends were trimmed by 5 bases and 5 bases, with 10 bases remaining between them. The germline V gene encodes CDR1 LNHDA and CDR2 SQIVND (reference sequence). CDR3 nucleotides: TGTGCCAGTAGTTCCCGACTGGACAATGAGCAGTTCTTC. As protein: CASSSRLDNEQFF. The full variable domain, in which reference TRBV19 and TRBJ2-1 provide the parts outside the CDR3, is DGGITQSPKYLFRKEGQNVTLSCEQNLNHDAMYWYRQDPGQGLRLIYYSQIVNDFQKGDIAEGYSVSREKKESFPLTVTSAQKNPTAFYLCASSSRLDNEQFFGPGTRLTVL.

As regards this clone: It differs at one base from a far larger clone, so likely a read error. Other DNA sequences within the sample encode an identical CDR3. CDR3 in amino acids: CASSRTGGYTEAFF. CDR3 in DNA: TGTGCCAGTAGTAGGACAGGTGGGTACACTGAAGCTTTCTTT. This chain links TRBV27 with TRBJ1-1; TRBD1 agrees at 7 bases. This CDR3 is 14 amino acids long. V trimming: 9 bases; J trimming: 3 bases; junction bases outside the gene matches: 10. CDR1 is MNHEY and CDR2 is SMNVEV in the germline V gene (reference sequence).

This chain connects TRBV28 to TRBJ2-1; TRBD2 aligns across 10 bases. J gave up 9 bases and V 7 bases, and 18 bases lay outside the gene matches. Germline values: CDR1 MDHEN, CDR2 SYDVKM. The CDR3 contains 17 residues. The CDR3 loop reads CASIRRGLAEGGPEQFF. The CDR3 DNA is TGTGCCAGCATTAGACGAGGACTAGCGGAGGGAGGACCTGAGCAGTTCTTC.

This clone was picked up a small number of times. This chain joins TRBV6-4 and TRBJ2-3, with TRBD2 identical over 8 bases. With V trimmed by 3 bases and J by 4 bases, 3 bases remained unmatched. CDR3 length: 14 residues. Germline CDR1 is MRHNA and CDR2 is SNTAGT. The CDR3 loop is CASSELAGSDTQYF. The CDR3, as DNA: TGTGCCAGCAGTGAGTTAGCGGGATCAGATACGCAGTATTTT.

The rearrangement joins TRBV28 to TRBJ1-3; tentative D call: TRBD1 (5 bases). CDR3 length: 19 residues. Trimming took 0 bases from V and 1 from J, leaving 19 bases between them. Germline V gives CDR1 MDHEN, CDR2 SYDVKM. The CDR3 sequence is CASSLWAIAGPFSGNTIYF. In nucleotides, the CDR3 is TGTGCCAGCAGTTTATGGGCCATTGCGGGGCCGTTTTCTGGAAACACCATATATTTT.

The V and J genes are TRBV14 and TRBJ2-2; weak D call: TRBD1 (5 bases). This CDR3 has 14 residues. Germline CDR1 reads SGHDN; CDR2 reads FVKESK. V lost 1 base, J lost 5 bases, and 8 bases lay in between. The DNA of the CDR3 is TGTGCCAGCAGCCAAGGACAGTATACCGGGGAGCTGTTTTTT. Its translation: CASSQGQYTGELFF.

Details on this clone: A far larger clone is only one base removed, so a read error is likely. The rearrangement links TRBV30 to TRBJ2-3; the D gene is possibly TRBD2 (6 bases). Looked up from germline, CDR1 is GTSNPN and CDR2 is SVGIG (reference sequence). CDR3 length: 12 residues. CDR3 coding DNA: TGTGCCTGGAGTATAGGACTATTAGGTTCTTCTTTT. This translates into CAWSIGLLGSSF.

The V call is TRBV18, the J call TRBJ2-5; D is unclear. The CDR3 consists of 12 residues. V lost 3 bases and J lost 0, with 2 bases in between. The germline V gene has CDR1 KGHSH and CDR2 LQKENI. As DNA, the CDR3 is TGTGCCAGCTCACCCGACCAAGAGACCCAGTACTTC. As protein: CASSPDQETQYF.

V usage is TRBV15 and J usage is TRBJ1-2; D is uncertain. Germline CDR1 LNHNV, CDR2 YYDKDF (reference sequence). The ends were cut back, 6 bases at V and 5 bases at J, with 16 bases in the middle. The CDR3 runs 14 residues. The CDR3 loop is CATSHGFPAYGYTF. The CDR3 nucleotides read TGTGCCACCAGTCATGGTTTCCCAGCTTATGGCTACACCTTC.

This chain joins TRBV30 and TRBJ2-1, with D unclear. V was trimmed by 3 bases and J by 10 bases, leaving 10 bases between them. The CDR3 runs to 11 residues. CDR1 is GTSNPN, CDR2 SVGIG, per germline (reference sequence). The CDR3 region has the DNA TGTGCCTGGAGGGGCCGGGTGGAGCAGTTCTTC. Translated: CAWRGRVEQFF.

Of note for this clone: This likely came from a read error, as a far larger clone is one base away. The same CDR3 also results from other DNA sequences found in this sample. The rearrangement links TRBV2 to TRBJ2-5, with TRBD1 matching 7 bases. Germline V gives CDR1 SNHLY, CDR2 FYNNEI. The CDR3 is 14 amino acids. Unmatched junction bases numbered 7, after V lost 4 bases and J lost 5 bases. The CDR3 protein is CASSGTGAGETQYF. The CDR3, as DNA: TGTGCCAGCAGTGGAACAGGGGCCGGGGAGACCCAGTACTTC.

The chain couples TRBV7-3 to TRBJ2-3, with D possibly matching TRBD2 (6 bases). Germline assignment: CDR1 SGHTA and CDR2 FQGTGA. Trimming pared 1 base from V and 3 bases from J, leaving 11 bases between. The CDR3 is made up of 15 amino acids. The CDR3 nucleotides read TGTGCCAGCAGCTTAAAAGGGCGGGATACAGATACGCAGTATTTT. Its protein is CASSLKGRDTDTQYF. The full variable domain, in which reference TRBV7-3 and TRBJ2-3 provide the parts outside the CDR3, is GAGVSQTPSNKVTEKGKYVELRCDPISGHTALYWYRQSLGQGPEFLIYFQGTGAADDSGLPNDRFFAVRPEGSVSTLKIQRTERGDSAVYLCASSLKGRDTDTQYFGPGTRLTVL.

V and J are TRBV9 and TRBJ2-7; TRBD2 matches 10 bases. The V segment lost 4 bases and the J segment 4 bases; nucleotides outside the gene matches: 11. This CDR3 spans 16 amino acids. The germline gives CDR1 SGDLS, CDR2 YYNGEE. The CDR3 protein is CASSPASGSFGYEQYF. CDR3 coding DNA: TGTGCCAGCAGCCCGGCTAGCGGGAGTTTCGGGTACGAGCAGTACTTC. The whole variable domain, remainder taken from reference TRBV9 and TRBJ2-7, is DSGVTQTPKHLITATGQRVTLRCSPRSGDLSVYWYQQSLDQGLQFLIQYYNGEERAKGNILERFSAQQFPDLHSELNLSSLELGDSALYFCASSPASGSFGYEQYFGPGTRLTVT.

The chain is built from TRBV7-8 and TRBJ1-1, with 8 nucleotides matching TRBD1. V shed 3 bases, J shed 0 bases, and the junction held 18 bases outside the gene matches. The germline V gene encodes CDR1 SGHVS and CDR2 FQNEAQ. The CDR3 is 20 residues long. In DNA form, the CDR3 reads TGTGCCAGCAGCTTGTTCCCAGGGGGCGCAATTCTCCGGGTGAACACTGAAGCTTTCTTT. Translation: CASSLFPGGAILRVNTEAFF.

The chain uses TRBV6-1 and TRBJ1-4; the D gene is possibly TRBD1 (5 bases). Germline values: CDR1 MNHNS, CDR2 SASEGT. V was shortened by 4 bases and J by 8 bases, with 11 bases between the two germline ends. CDR3 length equals 13 residues. The CDR3 reads CASSVRVREKLFF. CDR3 nucleotides: TGTGCCAGCAGTGTCAGGGTTCGGGAAAAACTGTTTTTT.

Only one count was recorded for this clone. V and J are TRBV2 and TRBJ2-7, with D possibly TRBD2 on 5 matching bases. This CDR3 contains 15 residues. CDR1 and CDR2 (germline): SNHLY, FYNNEI. The V end lost 5 bases, the J end lost 2 bases, and 16 bases lay between the germline ends. The CDR3 coding sequence is TGTGCCAGCAGTAAATTCACGGGGAGCCCCTACGAGCAGTACTTC. Translation: CASSKFTGSPYEQYF.

Of note for this clone: A far larger clone differs by one base, so this is likely a read error. This chain links TRBV9 with TRBJ1-3; D not certain. This CDR3 spans 13 amino acids. The germline V and J ends were trimmed by 2 bases and 8 bases, with 11 bases remaining between them. Germline V lookup: CDR1 SGDLS, CDR2 YYNGEE. CDR3 residues: CASSVDMGDTIYF. The CDR3 nucleotides are TGTGCCAGCAGCGTCGACATGGGAGACACCATATATTTT.

In this sample, this clone turned up a few times. A far larger clone is one nucleotide away, so this likely arose from a read error. In the same sample, other DNA sequences code for this CDR3. This chain connects TRBV30 to TRBJ1-1, with D hard to call. The CDR3 is 13 residues long. Germline CDR1 is GTSNPN and CDR2 is SVGIG (reference sequence). The CDR3 protein is CAWNRLGNTEAFF. The CDR3 DNA reads TGCGCCTGGAATCGGCTGGGGAACACTGAAGCTTTCTTT.

The V gene is TRBV7-3, the J gene TRBJ2-2; tentatively, D is TRBD1 (6 bases). The CDR3 runs to 14 residues. Trimming took 5 bases from V and 2 from J, leaving 9 bases between them. Germline V gene data show CDR1 as SGHTA and CDR2 as FQGTGA. DNA for the CDR3: TGTGCCAGCAGCACGGACAGAAACACCGGGGAGCTGTTTTTT. This translates into CASSTDRNTGELFF.

The chain joins TRBV18 to TRBJ2-2, with D maybe TRBD2 (6 bases). The CDR3 is 18 amino acids. Germline V gene data show CDR1 as KGHSH and CDR2 as LQKENI. V lost 3 bases, J lost 4 bases, and 21 bases lay in between. CDR3 amino acids: CASSPLSRREPGTGELFF. Here the CDR3 DNA reads TGTGCCAGCTCACCTCTCTCTCGCCGGGAGCCGGGCACCGGGGAGCTGTTTTTT.

This clone turned up a few times. The sample holds other DNA sequences that translate to the same CDR3. The chain joins TRBV15 to TRBJ1-2; unclear D gene. The CDR3 has 13 residues. Germline-derived CDR1 and CDR2 are LNHNV and YYDKDF (reference sequence). Trimming removed 0 bases from V and 5 bases from J, with 7 bases in between. The CDR3 sequence: CATSRDGSYGYTF. CDR3 DNA sequence: TGTGCCACCAGCAGAGATGGTAGTTATGGCTACACCTTC.

Ten or more counts support this clone. The same CDR3 can be traced to other DNA sequences in this sample. The chain links TRBV15 to TRBJ2-1; no clear D. Germline CDR1 is LNHNV and CDR2 is YYDKDF (reference sequence). The V end lost 0 bases, the J end lost 0 bases, and 6 bases lay between the germline ends. CDR3 length: 15 amino acids. CDR3 in amino acids: CATSRDSFSYNEQFF. The CDR3 coding sequence is TGTGCCACCAGCAGAGATAGTTTCTCCTACAATGAGCAGTTCTTC.

This clone was seen only a few times. A far bigger clonotype differs at one base, so this is likely a read error. J is TRBJ1-1 and V is TRBV4-3, with D perhaps matching TRBD1 (5 bases). V was cut by 3 bases and J by 6 bases, with 29 bases left in between. Germline V lookup: CDR1 LGHNA, CDR2 YSLEER. The CDR3 runs 19 residues. As DNA, the CDR3 is TGCGCCAGCAGCCACCAATCGCCGACAGACTTGGCCGGGGACGCTGAAGCTTTCTTT. Protein: CASSHQSPTDLAGDAEAFF.